The TCR beta chain under discussion was sequenced for a study of lymphopenia after photon versus proton radiotherapy. Findings and limits, study-wide: Oligoclonal CD8+ Temra expansion after nadir drove photon patients' diversity drop.

With respect to this clone: Its antigen is undetermined.

Trimming cost V 6 bases and J 2 bases; bases outside gene matches: 13. The CDR3 has 16 amino acids. Germline loops: CDR1 SGHVS, CDR2 FNYEAQ. Using immunoSEQ multiplex PCR, the repertoire was profiled, and TCRdb retains in-frame clones only, with some absent. The table has tens of thousands of clones, more than 75% seen once. This clonotype originated in a woman aged 70-85 years with pancreatic cancer. Specimen: peripheral blood, collected from a patient treated with photon-based radiotherapy. The rearrangement joins TRBV7-6 to TRBJ2-7; 7 bases fit TRBD2. This CDR3 is CASSSATSRGAYEQYF. The CDR3 region has the DNA TGTGCCAGCAGTTCCGCGACTAGCCGGGGAGCCTACGAGCAGTACTTC. Variable domain in full (rest from reference TRBV7-6 and TRBJ2-7): GAGVSQSPRYKVTKRGQDVALRCDPISGHVSLYWYRQALGQGPEFLTYFNYEAQQDKSGLPNDRFSAERPEGSISTLTIQRTEQRDSAMYRCASSSATSRGAYEQYFGPGTRLTVT.